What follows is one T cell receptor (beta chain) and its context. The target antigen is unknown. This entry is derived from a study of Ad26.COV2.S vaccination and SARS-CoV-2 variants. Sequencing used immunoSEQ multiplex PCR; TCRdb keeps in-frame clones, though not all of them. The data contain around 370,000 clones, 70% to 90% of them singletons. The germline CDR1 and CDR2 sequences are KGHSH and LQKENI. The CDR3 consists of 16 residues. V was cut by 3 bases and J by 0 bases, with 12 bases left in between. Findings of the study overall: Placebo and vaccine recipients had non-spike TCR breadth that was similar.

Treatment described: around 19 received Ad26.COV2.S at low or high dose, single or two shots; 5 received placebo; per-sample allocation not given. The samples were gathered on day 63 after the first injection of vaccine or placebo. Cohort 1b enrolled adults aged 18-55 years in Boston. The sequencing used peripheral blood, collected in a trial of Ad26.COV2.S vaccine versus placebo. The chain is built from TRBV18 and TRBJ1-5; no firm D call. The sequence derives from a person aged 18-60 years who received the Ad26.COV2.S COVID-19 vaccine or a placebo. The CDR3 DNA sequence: TGTGCCAGCTCACCGATCGAGAGCTATAGCAATCAGCCCCAGCATTTT. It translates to CASSPIESYSNQPQHF.